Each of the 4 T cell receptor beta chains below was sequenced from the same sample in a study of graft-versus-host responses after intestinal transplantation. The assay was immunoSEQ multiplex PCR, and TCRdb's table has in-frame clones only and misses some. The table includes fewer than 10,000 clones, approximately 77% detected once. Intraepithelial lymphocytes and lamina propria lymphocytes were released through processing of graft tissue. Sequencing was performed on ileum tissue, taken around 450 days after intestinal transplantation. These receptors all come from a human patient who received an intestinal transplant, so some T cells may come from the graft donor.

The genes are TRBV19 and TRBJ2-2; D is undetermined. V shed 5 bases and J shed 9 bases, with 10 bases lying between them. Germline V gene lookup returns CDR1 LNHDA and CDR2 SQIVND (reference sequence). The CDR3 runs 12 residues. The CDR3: CASSALRRELFF. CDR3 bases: TGTGCCAGTAGTGCGCTAAGACGGGAGCTGTTTTTT.

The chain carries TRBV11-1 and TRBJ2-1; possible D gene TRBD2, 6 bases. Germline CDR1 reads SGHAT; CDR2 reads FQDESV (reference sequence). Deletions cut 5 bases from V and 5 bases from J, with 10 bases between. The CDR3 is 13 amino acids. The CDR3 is CASSRGTDNEQFF. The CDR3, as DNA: TGTGCCAGCAGCCGCGGGACCGACAATGAGCAGTTCTTC.

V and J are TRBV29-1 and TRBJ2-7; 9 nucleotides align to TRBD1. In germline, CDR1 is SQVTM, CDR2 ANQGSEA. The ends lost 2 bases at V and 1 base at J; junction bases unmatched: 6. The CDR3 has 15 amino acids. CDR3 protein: CSVERGQGPSYEQYF. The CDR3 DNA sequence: TGCAGCGTTGAAAGGGGACAGGGACCTTCCTACGAGCAGTACTTC.

CDR3 protein: CSASILEQYF. CDR3 nucleotide sequence: TGCAGTGCTAGTATACTTGAGCAGTACTTC. The V and J genes are TRBV20-1 and TRBJ2-7, with no clear D. The germline V gene encodes CDR1 DFQATT and CDR2 SNEGSKA (reference sequence). Trimming cost V 3 bases and J 7 bases, with 7 bases left between them. The CDR3 totals 10 residues.